Listed below are T cell receptor beta chains from one sample, sequenced in a study of blood T cell repertoires in COVID-19. The assay was immunoSEQ multiplex PCR, and TCRdb's table has in-frame clones only and misses some. The table lists 200,000 to 250,000 clones, roughly four fifths of them singletons, with 6% to 8.5% in the top ten. The sequencing input was peripheral blood. The receptors here all came from a woman aged 50 to 65 with active or convalescent COVID-19. CDR3s include the opening cysteine and the closing phenylalanine or tryptophan. A D gene is named only where the DNA matches it firmly. Part of the rows lack a size; the others show once, few, many or a class for expanded clones.

abundance: .
v_gene: TRBV2
j_gene: TRBJ2-2
d_gene: TRBD1
CDR3aa: CASNRGTGELFF
CDR3nt: TGTGCCAGCAACAGGGGAACCGGGGAGCTGTTTTTT

abundance: .
v_gene: TRBV10-1
j_gene: TRBJ2-7
d_gene: TRBD1
CDR3aa: CASSFGTGDLNSYEQYF
CDR3nt: TGCGCCAGCAGCTTCGGGACAGGGGACTTAAATTCCTACGAGCAGTACTTC

abundance: .
v_gene: TRBV12-3/TRBV12-4
j_gene: TRBJ1-1
d_gene: .
CDR3aa: CASSLDTQSAFF
CDR3nt: TGTGCCAGCAGTTTAGATACACAGTCGGCTTTCTTT

abundance: .
v_gene: TRBV23-1
j_gene: TRBJ1-1
d_gene: .
CDR3aa: CASSHSPGTAGTEAFF
CDR3nt: TGCGCCAGCAGTCACTCTCCCGGGACGGCGGGGACTGAAGCTTTCTTT

abundance: .
v_gene: TRBV5-1
j_gene: TRBJ2-7
d_gene: TRBD1
CDR3aa: CASSLDRADREQYF
CDR3nt: TGCGCCAGCAGCTTAGACAGGGCGGACCGGGAGCAGTACTTC

abundance: .
v_gene: TRBV19
j_gene: TRBJ2-2
d_gene: .
CDR3aa: CASSINRGGGELFF
CDR3nt: TGTGCCAGTAGTATTAACCGGGGAGGCGGGGAGCTGTTTTTT

abundance: .
v_gene: TRBV19
j_gene: TRBJ2-7
d_gene: .
CDR3aa: CASSIVGGPYEQYF
CDR3nt: TGTGCCAGTAGTATAGTCGGCGGGCCCTACGAGCAGTACTTC

abundance: .
v_gene: TRBV14
j_gene: TRBJ2-2
d_gene: .
CDR3aa: CASSQELIAYNTGELFF
CDR3nt: TGTGCCAGCAGCCAAGAACTAATAGCCTACAACACCGGGGAGCTGTTTTTT

abundance: once
v_gene: TRBV15
j_gene: TRBJ1-4
d_gene: TRBD1
CDR3aa: CATSREGQVNEKLFF
CDR3nt: TGTGCCACCAGCAGAGAAGGACAGGTGAATGAAAAACTGTTTTTT

abundance: .
v_gene: TRBV19
j_gene: TRBJ2-6
d_gene: .
CDR3aa: CASSLPGSGANVLTF
CDR3nt: TGTGCCAGTAGTTTGCCCGGCTCTGGGGCCAACGTCCTGACTTTC

abundance: .
v_gene: TRBV10-3
j_gene: TRBJ1-6
d_gene: TRBD1
CDR3aa: CAISLTGGGNSPLHF
CDR3nt: TGTGCCATCAGTTTGACAGGGGGAGGAAATTCACCCCTCCACTTT

abundance: .
v_gene: TRBV9
j_gene: TRBJ1-3
d_gene: TRBD1
CDR3aa: CASGPGGLSGNTIYF
CDR3nt: TGTGCCAGCGGACCAGGGGGCTTGTCTGGAAACACCATATATTTT

abundance: .
v_gene: TRBV11-2
j_gene: TRBJ2-3
d_gene: TRBD1
CDR3aa: CASSVRGGQGVTDTQYF
CDR3nt: TGTGCCAGCAGCGTCCGCGGTGGACAGGGGGTAACAGATACGCAGTATTTT

abundance: .
v_gene: TRBV4-1
j_gene: TRBJ1-5
d_gene: .
CDR3aa: CASSQARQSPWPQHF
CDR3nt: TGCGCCAGCAGCCAAGCCCGACAGAGCCCTTGGCCCCAGCATTTT

abundance: once
v_gene: TRBV7-9
j_gene: TRBJ2-1
d_gene: TRBD2
CDR3aa: CASSLALSSGRGHNEQFF
CDR3nt: TGTGCCAGCAGCTTAGCCCTATCTAGCGGGAGGGGGCACAATGAGCAGTTCTTC

abundance: .
v_gene: TRBV5-1
j_gene: TRBJ2-1
d_gene: .
CDR3aa: CASSLGPGVSYNEQFF
CDR3nt: TGCGCCAGCAGCTTGGGCCCAGGGGTTTCCTACAATGAGCAGTTCTTC

abundance: .
v_gene: TRBV7-3
j_gene: TRBJ2-3
d_gene: .
CDR3aa: CASSLWGPPDTQYF
CDR3nt: TGTGCCAGCAGCTTGTGGGGGCCCCCAGATACGCAGTATTTT

abundance: .
v_gene: TRBV21-1
j_gene: TRBJ2-3
d_gene: .
CDR3aa: CASSKAKGLAGGDTQYF
CDR3nt: TGTGCCAGCAGCAAAGCGAAAGGACTAGCGGGGGGAGATACGCAGTATTTT

abundance: few
v_gene: TRBV7-3
j_gene: TRBJ2-1
d_gene: TRBD2
CDR3aa: CASSLNIAGDNEQFF
CDR3nt: TGTGCCAGCAGCTTAAATATAGCGGGAGACAATGAGCAGTTCTTC

abundance: .
v_gene: TRBV5-3
j_gene: TRBJ2-2
d_gene: .
CDR3aa: CARSPGQGGTGELFF
CDR3nt: TGTGCCAGAAGCCCGGGCCAGGGAGGCACCGGGGAGCTGTTTTTT

abundance: .
v_gene: TRBV6-5
j_gene: TRBJ1-2
d_gene: .
CDR3aa: CASSTGGRGYTF
CDR3nt: TGTGCCAGCAGTACCGGCGGGAGGGGCTACACCTTC

abundance: .
v_gene: TRBV6-2/TRBV6-3
j_gene: TRBJ2-1
d_gene: TRBD2
CDR3aa: CASSYPGTSVHEQFF
CDR3nt: TGTGCCAGCAGTTACCCCGGGACTAGCGTTCATGAGCAGTTCTTC

abundance: .
v_gene: TRBV5-4
j_gene: TRBJ2-2
d_gene: .
CDR3aa: CASSLQEGTTGELFF
CDR3nt: TGTGCCAGCAGCTTGCAGGAGGGGACCACCGGGGAGCTGTTTTTT

abundance: .
v_gene: TRBV27
j_gene: TRBJ1-1
d_gene: .
CDR3aa: CASSSLKGGEAFF
CDR3nt: TGTGCCAGCAGTTCCCTTAAAGGGGGTGAAGCTTTCTTT

abundance: once
v_gene: TRBV5-1
j_gene: TRBJ1-1
d_gene: .
CDR3aa: CASSPLGGGAWTEAFF
CDR3nt: TGCGCCAGCAGCCCCCTGGGAGGGGGGGCTTGGACTGAAGCTTTCTTT

abundance: .
v_gene: TRBV27
j_gene: TRBJ2-3
d_gene: TRBD2
CDR3aa: CASSLTLAGGLSTDTQYF
CDR3nt: TGTGCCAGCAGTTTAACACTAGCGGGAGGGCTCAGCACAGATACGCAGTATTTT

abundance: .
v_gene: TRBV18
j_gene: TRBJ1-6
d_gene: .
CDR3aa: CASSRTEGNSPLHF
CDR3nt: TGTGCCAGCTCACGCACGGAGGGAAATTCACCCCTCCACTTT

abundance: .
v_gene: TRBV28
j_gene: TRBJ1-4
d_gene: .
CDR3aa: CASNRRTAANEKLFF
CDR3nt: TGTGCCAGCAACCGTAGGACAGCGGCAAATGAAAAACTGTTTTTT

abundance: .
v_gene: TRBV19
j_gene: TRBJ2-3
d_gene: .
CDR3aa: CASSNIWTFTDTQYF
CDR3nt: TGTGCCAGTAGTAACATTTGGACATTCACAGATACGCAGTATTTT

abundance: .
v_gene: TRBV30
j_gene: TRBJ2-3
d_gene: TRBD2
CDR3aa: CAWSVGLAGTDTQYF
CDR3nt: TGTGCCTGGAGTGTGGGCCTAGCGGGAACAGATACGCAGTATTTT

abundance: once
v_gene: TRBV7-3
j_gene: TRBJ1-1
d_gene: .
CDR3aa: CASSVTGNTEAFF
CDR3nt: TGTGCCAGCAGCGTAACCGGGAACACTGAAGCTTTCTTT

abundance: once
v_gene: TRBV10-3
j_gene: TRBJ2-5
d_gene: TRBD2
CDR3aa: CATQASGRAGETQYF
CDR3nt: TGTGCCACCCAGGCTAGCGGGAGGGCCGGGGAGACCCAGTACTTC

abundance: .
v_gene: TRBV5-4
j_gene: TRBJ2-5
d_gene: .
CDR3aa: CASSLRQQETQYF
CDR3nt: TGTGCCAGCAGCTTAAGACAGCAAGAGACCCAGTACTTC

abundance: .
v_gene: TRBV3-1/TRBV3-2
j_gene: TRBJ2-3
d_gene: TRBD2
CDR3aa: CASSQDLGLTTDTQYF
CDR3nt: TGTGCCAGCAGCCAAGATTTGGGACTAACGACAGATACGCAGTATTTT

abundance: .
v_gene: TRBV6-5
j_gene: TRBJ2-7
d_gene: .
CDR3aa: CASKGESYEQYF
CDR3nt: TGTGCCAGCAAAGGGGAATCCTACGAGCAGTACTTC

abundance: .
v_gene: TRBV27
j_gene: TRBJ1-6
d_gene: .
CDR3aa: CASSSRENYNSPLHF
CDR3nt: TGTGCCAGCAGTTCCCGGGAGAATTATAATTCACCCCTCCACTTT

abundance: few
v_gene: TRBV10-2
j_gene: TRBJ1-1
d_gene: .
CDR3aa: CASSDSRNMNTEAFF
CDR3nt: TGCGCCAGCAGTGACAGTCGAAACATGAACACTGAAGCTTTCTTT

abundance: .
v_gene: TRBV24-1
j_gene: TRBJ2-2
d_gene: TRBD1
CDR3aa: CATSSKTGRSPSSTGELFF
CDR3nt: TGTGCCACCAGTTCGAAGACAGGGCGTTCCCCTTCAAGCACCGGGGAGCTGTTTTTT

abundance: .
v_gene: TRBV21-1
j_gene: TRBJ1-4
d_gene: .
CDR3aa: CASSKRTGSATNEKLFF
CDR3nt: TGTGCCAGCAGCAAACGCACGGGTAGCGCAACTAATGAAAAACTGTTTTTT

abundance: .
v_gene: TRBV7-2
j_gene: TRBJ1-1
d_gene: TRBD1
CDR3aa: CASSARGGDRVTFF
CDR3nt: TGTGCCAGCAGCGCCAGGGGGGGGGACAGGGTAACTTTCTTT

abundance: .
v_gene: TRBV18
j_gene: TRBJ1-6
d_gene: TRBD1
CDR3aa: CASSPRDSPDASLHF
CDR3nt: TGTGCCAGCTCACCACGGGACAGCCCAGACGCTAGCCTCCACTTT

abundance: .
v_gene: TRBV18
j_gene: TRBJ2-5
d_gene: TRBD1
CDR3aa: CASSRGQGETQYF
CDR3nt: TGTGCCAGCTCACGGGGACAGGGGGAGACCCAGTACTTC

abundance: .
v_gene: TRBV12-5
j_gene: TRBJ2-7
d_gene: .
CDR3aa: CASGAGTYYEQYF
CDR3nt: TGTGCTAGTGGTGCGGGAACCTATTACGAGCAGTACTTC

abundance: once
v_gene: TRBV3-1/TRBV3-2
j_gene: TRBJ1-6
d_gene: .
CDR3aa: CASSLFHGGSGHSPLHF
CDR3nt: TGTGCCAGCAGCCTCTTCCACGGGGGTTCCGGCCATTCACCCCTCCACTTT

abundance: .
v_gene: TRBV30
j_gene: TRBJ2-4
d_gene: TRBD2
CDR3aa: CAWAAGTRGIQYF
CDR3nt: TGTGCCTGGGCTGCCGGGACTAGAGGCATTCAGTACTTC

abundance: .
v_gene: TRBV12-5
j_gene: TRBJ2-5
d_gene: .
CDR3aa: CASGLAGQETQYF
CDR3nt: TGTGCTAGTGGTTTGGCCGGCCAAGAGACCCAGTACTTC

abundance: .
v_gene: TRBV2
j_gene: TRBJ1-1
d_gene: .
CDR3aa: CASRQGGNTEAFF
CDR3nt: TGTGCCAGCAGGCAGGGTGGTAACACTGAAGCTTTCTTT

abundance: once
v_gene: TRBV7-9
j_gene: TRBJ1-1
d_gene: TRBD1
CDR3aa: CASSLPLDRLNTEAFF
CDR3nt: TGTGCCAGCAGCTTACCCTTGGACAGGCTGAACACTGAAGCTTTCTTT

abundance: .
v_gene: TRBV5-4
j_gene: TRBJ2-3
d_gene: .
CDR3aa: CASNRFGTRTDTQYF
CDR3nt: TGTGCCAGCAACCGTTTTGGCACCCGCACAGATACGCAGTATTTT

abundance: .
v_gene: TRBV5-4
j_gene: TRBJ2-3
d_gene: .
CDR3aa: CASRGGGATDTQYF
CDR3nt: TGTGCCAGCAGGGGGGGAGGAGCCACAGATACGCAGTATTTT

abundance: .
v_gene: TRBV18
j_gene: TRBJ1-2
d_gene: TRBD1
CDR3aa: CASSPTGGYGYTF
CDR3nt: TGTGCCAGCTCACCAACAGGGGGCTACGGCTACACCTTC

abundance: .
v_gene: TRBV29-1
j_gene: TRBJ1-4
d_gene: .
CDR3aa: CSAQGGGNEKLFF
CDR3nt: TGCAGCGCTCAGGGCGGTGGTAATGAAAAACTGTTTTTT